The sequence of this T cell receptor (beta chain) was determined in a study of Ad26.COV2.S vaccination and SARS-CoV-2 variants. Study information: Each vaccinee took Ad26.COV2.S intramuscularly, once or twice 56 days apart.

In regard to this clone: The target antigen is unknown.

The table came from immunoSEQ multiplex PCR; TCRdb's copy has only in-frame clones and leaves some out. This sample has 300,000 to 400,000 clones; 90% occur once, and the top ten carry roughly 6%. Study-level points and caveats: The placebo group had lower spike-specific TCR breadth than the vaccine recipients did. Total T cell responses may have been underestimated by the TCR breadth and depth analyses.

As to treatment: some 20 received Ad26.COV2.S at low or high dose, single or two shots; five or six received placebo; per-sample allocation not given. At day 63 after the first vaccine or placebo injection, samples were drawn. The germline V and J ends were trimmed by 1 base and 2 bases, with 10 bases remaining between them. Germline CDR1 SGHDT, CDR2 YYEEEE. The CDR3 spans 15 residues. Here the sequenced sample was peripheral blood, taken in a trial of Ad26.COV2.S vaccine versus placebo. The rearrangement uses TRBV5-6 and TRBJ1-5; no reliable D call. The origin of this receptor is a person aged 18 to 59 who received the Ad26.COV2.S COVID-19 vaccine or a placebo. Here the CDR3 DNA reads TGTGCCAGCAGCTTGAGAGGGTGGGGCAATCAGCCCCAGCATTTT. It translates to CASSLRGWGNQPQHF.